The 28 T cell receptor beta chains presented below share a single source sample, sequenced in a study of blood T cell repertoires in COVID-19. Assay used: immunoSEQ multiplex PCR; TCRdb lists only in-frame clones, some missing. Here the sample spans around 120,000 clones, around 78% being singletons. The sequencing sample was made of peripheral blood. The origin of the receptors is a man aged 25 to 40 with acute or convalescent COVID-19.

The chain employs TRBV19 and TRBJ1-2; 11 bases match TRBD1. The CDR3 covers 16 residues. Trimming took 5 bases from V and 3 from J; bases not matched to a gene: 8. Germline lookup yields CDR1 LNHDA and CDR2 SQIVND (reference sequence). The CDR3 is CASSSGQGAKYYGYTF. DNA for the CDR3: TGTGCCAGTAGTTCTGGACAGGGGGCGAAGTACTATGGCTACACCTTC. The full variable domain, completed using reference TRBV19 and TRBJ1-2, is DGGITQSPKYLFRKEGQNVTLSCEQNLNHDAMYWYRQDPGQGLRLIYYSQIVNDFQKGDIAEGYSVSREKKESFPLTVTSAQKNPTAFYLCASSSGQGAKYYGYTFGSGTRLTVV.

This chain links TRBV3-1 (or the pseudogene TRBV3-2) with TRBJ2-5, with 7 bases fitting TRBD2. This CDR3 has 15 residues. The germline gives CDR1 LGHDT, CDR2 YNNKEL (reference sequence). The V segment lost 0 bases and the J segment 5 bases; nucleotides outside the gene matches: 6. The CDR3 is CASSQDRTSFETQYF. The CDR3 coding sequence is TGTGCCAGCAGCCAAGATAGGACTAGTTTTGAGACCCAGTACTTC.

V usage is TRBV15 and J usage is TRBJ2-3; D is ambiguous. The CDR3 runs to 14 residues. Looked up from germline, CDR1 is LNHNV and CDR2 is YYDKDF (reference sequence). V lost 0 bases, J lost 4 bases, and 8 bases lay in between. The CDR3 sequence is CATSRDRSADTQYF. CDR3 DNA sequence: TGTGCCACCAGCAGAGATCGTTCAGCAGATACGCAGTATTTT.

This clone was observed a handful of times. The V call is TRBV4-1, the J call TRBJ1-4; TRBD1 aligns across 8 bases. V gave up 2 bases and J gave up 6 bases; unmatched junction bases: 11. The germline CDR1 and CDR2 sequences are MGHRA and YSYEKL. CDR3 length equals 17 residues. Here the CDR3 reads CASSQSQPGQGYEKLFF. CDR3 sequence (DNA): TGCGCCAGCAGCCAATCCCAACCCGGACAGGGATATGAAAAACTGTTTTTT.

CDR3 nucleotides: TGTGCCAGCAGGCGACAGGGGGCCTATAATTCACCCCTCCACTTT. Its translation: CASRRQGAYNSPLHF. This chain links TRBV21-1 with TRBJ1-6; the DNA was not used to check the table's D call, TRBD1. TRBV21-1 counts as a pseudogene. The length of the CDR3 is 15 residues.

Comments on this clone: Germline is not matched at one junction end, which may reflect a read error. The rearrangement links TRBV7-7 to TRBJ2-1; TRBD2 agrees at 9 bases. CDR3 length: 15 residues. Germline CDR1 is SSHAT and CDR2 is FNYEAQ (reference sequence). In nucleotides, the CDR3 is TGTGCTAGCAGTCTCCGAGGCGGGAGGGAAAATGAGCAGTTCTTC. Its protein is CASSLRGGRENEQFF.

The rearrangement uses TRBV14 and TRBJ1-2, with D unclear. The germline V and J ends were trimmed by 2 bases and 1 base, with 5 bases remaining between them. Germline CDR1 is SGHDN and CDR2 is FVKESK. The length of the CDR3 is 13 residues. CDR3 sequence: CASSQFRNYGYTF. The CDR3 region has the DNA TGTGCCAGCAGCCAATTCCGTAACTATGGCTACACCTTC.

In the case of this clone: At one of its ends the junction is not consistent with the germline gene, which may arise from a read error. This chain connects TRBV19 to TRBJ2-7, with D possibly being TRBD2 (6 bases). Germline CDR1 is LNHDA and CDR2 is SQIVND (reference sequence). The CDR3 is made up of 14 amino acids. The CDR3 nucleotides read TGTGCCAGTAGTACCCAGGGAGGCTCCTCCGAGCAGTACTTC. Its protein product is CASSTQGGSSEQYF.

The rearrangement uses TRBV7-3 and TRBJ2-1, with a weak D call TRBD2 (6 bases). The CDR3 has 14 residues. The germline V gene encodes CDR1 SGHTA and CDR2 FQGTGA. Trimming took 5 bases from V and 9 from J, leaving 17 bases between them. The CDR3 protein is CASSLSLGGGEQFF. The CDR3 region has the DNA TGTGCCAGCAGCCTGAGTCTTGGGGGAGGTGAGCAGTTCTTC.

The rearrangement joins TRBV27 to TRBJ1-5; D ambiguous. CDR1 and CDR2 from the germline V gene are MNHEY and SMNVEV (reference sequence). V lost 4 bases, J lost 4 bases, and 5 bases lay in between. This CDR3 contains 12 residues. This CDR3 reads CASSSQNQPQHF. As DNA, the CDR3 is TGTGCCAGCAGTTCCCAAAATCAGCCCCAGCATTTT.

The chain employs TRBV30 and TRBJ2-3; the D gene is possibly TRBD2 (5 bases). This CDR3 has 13 residues. The V gene lost 0 bases and the J gene lost 2 bases, with 6 bases spanning the gap. Germline loops: CDR1 GTSNPN, CDR2 SVGIG (reference sequence). CDR3: CAWSVLDTDTQYF. The DNA of the CDR3 is TGTGCCTGGAGTGTACTAGACACAGATACGCAGTATTTT.

The gene calls are TRBV11-3 and TRBJ2-3; 13 bases agree with TRBD2. Losses at the gene ends were 3 bases for V and 5 bases for J; bases not matched to a gene: 11. Germline CDR1 and CDR2: SGHNT and YENEEA. The CDR3 contains 18 residues. The CDR3 loop is CASSLGTGLAGPLDTQYF. CDR3 nucleotide sequence: TGTGCCAGCAGCTTGGGCACGGGACTAGCGGGGCCGTTAGATACGCAGTATTTT.

The CDR3 coding sequence is TGTGCCAGCAGTCCACCTAGTTTTCGTCCCCTCCACTTT. Translation gives CASSPPSFRPLHF. J is TRBJ1-6 and V is TRBV6-5; D gene unclear. The CDR3 loop spans 13 amino acids. The V end was cut by 5 bases, the J end by 13 bases, with 15 bases between. Germline loops: CDR1 MNHEY, CDR2 SVGAGI.

The genes are TRBV4-1 and TRBJ2-5; D remains ambiguous. CDR3 length equals 11 residues. With 0 bases removed from V and 7 bases from J, the gap between germline ends came to 3 bases. The germline V gene encodes CDR1 MGHRA and CDR2 YSYEKL. The DNA for the CDR3 is TGCGCCAGCAGCCAAGAGAGGACCCAGTACTTC. Amino acids: CASSQERTQYF.

V is TRBV25-1 and J is TRBJ1-2, with D possibly being TRBD1 (5 bases). Trimming took off 5 bases at V and 5 bases at J, with 15 bases between the two ends. The CDR3 runs 14 residues. In germline, CDR1 is MGHDK, CDR2 SYGVNS. CDR3 amino acids: CASSHIGTPYGYTF. CDR3 coding DNA: TGTGCCAGCAGTCATATTGGGACTCCATATGGCTACACCTTC.

The chain carries TRBV4-1 and TRBJ1-1; the match to TRBD1 covers 9 bases. The trim removed 3 bases at V and 4 bases at J, leaving 6 bases unmatched. The germline V gene has CDR1 MGHRA and CDR2 YSYEKL. This CDR3 spans 15 amino acids. CDR3 residues: CASSHQTGGGTEAFF. CDR3 nucleotides: TGCGCCAGCAGCCATCAGACAGGGGGAGGCACTGAAGCTTTCTTT.

V gene TRBV3-1 (or the pseudogene TRBV3-2) combines with J gene TRBJ1-1; TRBD1 is a possible D gene (6 bases). The CDR3 runs 13 residues. Trimming removed 0 bases at V and 10 bases at J, with 12 bases between. The germline CDR1 and CDR2 sequences are LGHDT and YNNKEL (reference sequence). This chain's CDR3 is CASSQDVGGRAFF. DNA of the CDR3: TGTGCCAGCAGCCAAGATGTAGGGGGTCGAGCTTTCTTT.

The J gene is TRBJ1-3, the V gene TRBV4-3; D unclear. Germline CDR1 and CDR2: LGHNA and YSLEER. The CDR3 consists of 16 residues. V gave up 0 bases and J gave up 7 bases, with 16 bases separating them. DNA for the CDR3: TGCGCCAGCAGCCAAGATGCGGGGTTTCTTGGGAACACCATATATTTT. Protein sequence: CASSQDAGFLGNTIYF.

The genes are TRBV7-9 and TRBJ1-4; possibly TRBD1 for D (6 bases). With 1 base removed from V and 5 bases from J, the gap between germline ends came to 11 bases. The CDR3 is 15 residues long. Germline V gives CDR1 SEHNR, CDR2 FQNEAQ (reference sequence). The CDR3 spells CASSLGRTENEKLFF. The CDR3 bases are TGTGCCAGCAGCTTAGGGAGGACAGAGAATGAAAAACTGTTTTTT.

The chain joins TRBV6-5 to TRBJ1-2; 10 bases fit TRBD1. The CDR3 sequence is 14 residues long. J lost 4 bases, V lost 2 bases, and 1 base had no gene match. Germline V lookup: CDR1 MNHEY, CDR2 SVGAGI. CDR3 region: CASSYRTGGYGYTF. In DNA, the CDR3 is TGTGCCAGCAGTTACCGGACAGGGGGCTATGGCTACACCTTC.

V is TRBV7-2 and J is TRBJ2-1, with a possible D match to TRBD2 (6 bases). The V gene's germline CDR1 is SGHTA and CDR2 FQGNSA. CDR3 length equals 13 residues. Trimming left V 5 bases short and J 9 bases short, with 14 bases between. The CDR3 loop reads CASSPGTWAEQFF. For the CDR3, the DNA is TGTGCCAGCAGCCCCGGGACTTGGGCTGAGCAGTTCTTC. The variable domain in full, completed from reference TRBV7-2 and TRBJ2-1, reads GAGVSQSPSNKVTEKGKDVELRCDPISGHTALYWYRQSLGQGLEFLIYFQGNSAPDKSGLPSDRFSAERTGGSVSTLTIQRTQQEDSAVYLCASSPGTWAEQFFGPGTRLTVL.

The V call is TRBV30, the J call TRBJ2-1; TRBD2 is a possible D gene (6 bases). From germline, CDR1 is GTSNPN and CDR2 SVGIG (reference sequence). V was clipped by 7 bases and J by 7 bases, with 20 bases between them. The CDR3 length is 14 residues. Here the CDR3 DNA reads TGTGCCTCCACGACTAGTAAGGCCCCAAATGAGCAGTTCTTC. It specifies CASTTSKAPNEQFF.

This CDR3 reads CASSYTQDSTEAFF. The DNA for the CDR3 is TGTGCCAGCAGCTACACCCAGGACAGCACTGAAGCTTTCTTT. V usage is TRBV6-6 and J usage is TRBJ1-1, with TRBD1 as a possible D gene (6 bases). V gave up 6 bases and J gave up 4 bases, with 15 bases separating them. Germline loops: CDR1 MNHNY, CDR2 SVGAGI (reference sequence). This CDR3 comprises 14 residues.

This rearrangement joins TRBV10-3 to TRBJ2-1; 8 bases line up with TRBD2. Germline V gene sequence: CDR1 ENHRY, CDR2 SYGVKD. This CDR3 contains 14 residues. V lost 4 bases and J lost 9; bases outside the gene matches: 8. The CDR3 region has the DNA TGTGCCATCAGTGGAAGGACTAGCTTAAGTGAGCAGTTCTTC. It specifies CAISGRTSLSEQFF.

This clone is a singleton in its sample. V gene TRBV2 combines with J gene TRBJ2-5; 15 nucleotides agree with TRBD2. Germline CDR1 SNHLY, CDR2 FYNNEI. The CDR3 is 15 amino acids. The V gene end was trimmed by 4 bases and the J gene end by 4 bases; junction bases not matched to a gene: 1. CDR3 DNA: TGTGCCAGCAGTGTGGGACTAGCGGGAGGAGAGACCCAGTACTTC. It specifies CASSVGLAGGETQYF.

The J gene is TRBJ2-3, the V gene TRBV5-1; 10 bases are shared with TRBD2. V was clipped by 4 bases and J by 2 bases; unmatched bases: 10. Germline V gene data show CDR1 as SGHRS and CDR2 as YFSETQ. The CDR3 has 17 amino acids. The CDR3, as DNA: TGCGCCAGCAGCCGGCGAGGACTAGCGGATTTCACAGATACGCAGTATTTT. Its translation: CASSRRGLADFTDTQYF.

This chain links TRBV29-1 with TRBJ2-3; the match to TRBD2 covers 11 bases. Trimming removed 7 bases from V and 1 base from J; junction bases left unmatched: 4. The length of the CDR3 is 14 residues. CDR1 SQVTM and CDR2 ANQGSEA come from the germline V gene. The CDR3 reads CSALAGGGTDTQYF. The CDR3 nucleotides are TGCAGCGCCTTAGCGGGAGGGGGCACAGATACGCAGTATTTT.

This clone was detected a few times. The chain recombines TRBV3-1 (or the pseudogene TRBV3-2) with TRBJ1-2; TRBD1 agrees at 11 bases. The V gene's germline CDR1 is LGHDT and CDR2 YNNKEL (reference sequence). V lost 4 bases and J lost 7; bases outside the gene matches: 8. The CDR3 is 15 residues long. The CDR3: CASSRLGQGAFGYTF. The CDR3 coding sequence is TGTGCCAGCAGCCGCCTAGGACAGGGGGCATTTGGCTACACCTTC.